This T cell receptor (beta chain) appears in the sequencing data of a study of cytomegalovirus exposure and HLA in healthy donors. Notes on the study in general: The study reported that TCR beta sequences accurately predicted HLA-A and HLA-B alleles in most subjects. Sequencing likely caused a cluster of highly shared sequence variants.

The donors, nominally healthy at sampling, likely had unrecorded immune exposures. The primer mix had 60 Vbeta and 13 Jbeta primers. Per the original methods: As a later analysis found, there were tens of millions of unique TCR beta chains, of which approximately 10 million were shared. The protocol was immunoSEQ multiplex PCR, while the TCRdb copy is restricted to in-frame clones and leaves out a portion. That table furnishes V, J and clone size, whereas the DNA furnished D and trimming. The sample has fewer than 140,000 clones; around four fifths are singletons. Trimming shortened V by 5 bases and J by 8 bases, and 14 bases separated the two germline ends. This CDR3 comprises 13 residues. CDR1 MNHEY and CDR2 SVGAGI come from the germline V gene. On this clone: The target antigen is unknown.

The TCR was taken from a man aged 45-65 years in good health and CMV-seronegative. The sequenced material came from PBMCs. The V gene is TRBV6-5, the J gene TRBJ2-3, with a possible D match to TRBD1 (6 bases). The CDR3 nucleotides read TGTGCCAGCAGTATCCACAGGGAAAGTACGCAGTATTTT. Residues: CASSIHRESTQYF.